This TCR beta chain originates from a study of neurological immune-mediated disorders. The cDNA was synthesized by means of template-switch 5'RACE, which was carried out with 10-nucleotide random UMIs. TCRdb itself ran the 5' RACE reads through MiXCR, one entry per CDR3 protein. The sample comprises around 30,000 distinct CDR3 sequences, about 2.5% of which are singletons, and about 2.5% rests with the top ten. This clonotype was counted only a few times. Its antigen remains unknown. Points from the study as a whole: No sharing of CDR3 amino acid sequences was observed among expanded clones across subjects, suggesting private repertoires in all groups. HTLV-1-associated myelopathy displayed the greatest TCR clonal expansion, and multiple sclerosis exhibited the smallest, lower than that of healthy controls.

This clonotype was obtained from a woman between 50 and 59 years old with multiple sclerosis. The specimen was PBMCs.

The CDR3 nucleotides read TGTGCCAGCTCACCACGGACCGCGGGGGAAAAACTGTTTTTT. Protein: CASSPRTAGEKLFF. The genes are TRBV18 and TRBJ1-4; D uncertain. V gave up 1 base and J gave up 8 bases, with 11 bases separating them. The CDR3 runs to 14 residues. The germline gives CDR1 KGHSH, CDR2 LQKENI.